One and the same sample provided the 2 T cell receptor beta chains below, sequenced in a study of T cell clonality in common variable immunodeficiency. The protocol was immunoSEQ multiplex PCR, while the TCRdb copy is restricted to in-frame clones and leaves out a portion. The sample has fewer than 35,000 clones, none seen only once; the top ten hold 6% to 7.5%. These receptors' targets are unknown. Broader study findings: Common variable immunodeficiency TCR beta sequences reportedly had fewer deletions and N-nucleotide insertions.

The sequencing sample was made of peripheral blood mononuclear cells. The receptor source for this set is a human donor with common variable immunodeficiency.

With regard to this clone: Sequencing ends 3 residues short of the CDR3 end; the germline J gene provides the rest. The chain combines TRBV7-9 with TRBJ2-7, with 7 bases lining up with TRBD1. Germline V CDR1 and CDR2: SEHNR, FQNEAQ (reference sequence). The CDR3 has 13 residues. V trimming: 5 bases; J trimming: 6 bases; junction bases outside the gene matches: 7. The DNA read from the CDR3 is TGTGCCAGCAGCCCCTCGGACAGGCGCGAG. This sequence encodes CASSPSDRRE. The full-length CDR3 reads as CASSPSDRREQYF.

This clone has only a few counts. The read ends 3 residues early relative to the CDR3; the germline J gene fills the gap. Other nucleotide sequences in the sample specify the same CDR3. V gene TRBV18 combines with J gene TRBJ2-7; tentatively, D is TRBD1 (6 bases). This CDR3 spans 16 amino acids. CDR1 is KGHSH, CDR2 LQKENI, per germline. Trimming took off 2 bases at V and 4 bases at J, with 18 bases between the two ends. The CDR3 sequence: CASSPFDQGKGYEQYF. The DNA read from the CDR3 is TGTGCCAGCTCACCATTTGACCAGGGGAAAGGGTACGAG.